The rows below give T cell receptor beta chains drawn from one sample of a study of blood T cells in healthy people across ages. MiXCR was run by TCRdb on the 5' RACE reads, yielding one entry per CDR3 protein. Among hundreds of thousands of distinct CDR3 sequences listed, less than 60% were seen once. The specimen sequenced was blood. The receptors were sampled from an elderly man in good health. Both conserved end residues are part of each CDR3. The D gene is left open where the match is weak. Some rows mark clone size as missing; the rest say once, few, many or name a class of expanded clone.

clone_size | d_call | j_call | v_call | cdr3_length | cdr3_aa | cdr3_nt
few | TRBD1 | TRBJ1-6 | TRBV5-1 | 17 | CASSRTGAHLEGSPLHF | TGCGCCAGCAGTAGGACAGGGGCCCACCTAGAGGGGTCACCCCTCCACTTT
. | . | TRBJ1-2 | TRBV7-2 | 16 | CASSFEGSLLGYGYTF | TGTGCCAGCAGCTTTGAGGGATCCCTCTTGGGCTATGGCTACACCTTC
few | . | TRBJ1-3 | TRBV20-1 | 15 | CSVGPGPRDGNTIYF | TGCAGCGTAGGGCCGGGACCTAGGGATGGAAACACCATATATTTT
few | . | TRBJ2-1 | TRBV4-2 | 11 | CASSQLHEQFF | TGTGCCAGCAGCCAGCTACATGAGCAGTTCTTC
few | . | TRBJ2-7 | TRBV7-9 | 14 | CASSLAVPSYEQYF | TGTGCCAGCAGCTTAGCGGTTCCTTCTTACGAGCAGTACTTC
many | . | TRBJ2-1 | TRBV10-3 | 15 | CAISESIGAYNEQFF | TGTGCCATCAGTGAGTCGATCGGAGCATACAATGAGCAGTTCTTC
. | . | TRBJ1-2 | TRBV20-1 | 13 | CSATPGGGYGYTF | TGCAGTGCTACCCCGGGGGGCGGGTATGGCTACACCTTC
. | TRBD2 | TRBJ2-3 | TRBV27 | 16 | CASSSTSGPRTDTQYF | TGTGCCAGCAGCAGCACTAGCGGACCGAGGACAGATACGCAGTATTTT
once | TRBD1 | TRBJ1-5 | TRBV7-2 | 15 | CASSFTATGDQPQHF | TGTGCCAGCAGCTTCACAGCCACAGGGGATCAGCCCCAGCATTTT
few | . | TRBJ1-1 | TRBV11-3 | 11 | CASSLGVRAFF | TGTGCCAGCAGCTTGGGGGTCAGAGCTTTCTTT